The next 3 T cell receptor beta chains were all read from a single sample in a study of human T cells and chemical hapten exposure. TCRdb processed the RACE reads anew with MiXCR; each CDR3 protein has one entry. The sample includes just under 350,000 distinct CDR3 sequences, around 6.9% seen only once; the top ten take 7% to 10%. The sample's time point: patch test 1, 2 weeks after DPC sensitization. Noted treatment: therapeutic diphenylcyclopropenone sensitization with weekly scalp DPC. The sequences come from whole blood, collected in connection with sensitization to the hapten diphenylcyclopropenone (DPC). The receptors stem from a young woman with alopecia areata. Some clones in this sample may be carry-over from other donors' samples.

This clonotype has a count of ten or more. The J gene is TRBJ2-5, the V gene TRBV7-2; TRBD2 might be the D (7 bases). This CDR3 has 16 amino acids. V shed 1 base and J shed 4 bases, with 16 bases lying between them. Germline values: CDR1 SGHTA, CDR2 FQGNSA. The CDR3 bases are TGTGCCAGCAGCTTAGGACAGAGGGGGGGAGGAGAGACCCAGTACTTC. Protein: CASSLGQRGGGETQYF. The whole variable domain, remainder taken from reference TRBV7-2 and TRBJ2-5, is GAGVSQSPSNKVTEKGKDVELRCDPISGHTALYWYRQSLGQGLEFLIYFQGNSAPDKSGLPSDRFSAERTGGSVSTLTIQRTQQEDSAVYLCASSLGQRGGGETQYFGPGTRLLVL.

This clonotype has just a few counts. The rearrangement joins TRBV12-3 or TRBV12-4 to TRBJ2-1, with D unresolved. The germline V and J ends were trimmed by 7 bases and 9 bases, with 16 bases remaining between them. The CDR3 sequence is 13 residues long. In DNA form, the CDR3 reads TGTGCCAGCACCCCGGGCCCCCTCGGTGAGCAGTTCTTC. Translating gives CASTPGPLGEQFF.

This clonotype was counted between two and nine times. The J gene is TRBJ1-6, the V gene TRBV6-5, with TRBD1 matching over 11 bases. The CDR3 loop spans 17 amino acids. Losses at the gene ends were 6 bases for V and 6 bases for J; bases not matched to a gene: 10. Per germline, CDR1 MNHEY and CDR2 SVGAGI. The CDR3 DNA reads TGTGCCAGCAGCCTTTTTTTGGACAGGGGGCTTAATTCACCCCTCCACTTT. Its translation: CASSLFLDRGLNSPLHF.